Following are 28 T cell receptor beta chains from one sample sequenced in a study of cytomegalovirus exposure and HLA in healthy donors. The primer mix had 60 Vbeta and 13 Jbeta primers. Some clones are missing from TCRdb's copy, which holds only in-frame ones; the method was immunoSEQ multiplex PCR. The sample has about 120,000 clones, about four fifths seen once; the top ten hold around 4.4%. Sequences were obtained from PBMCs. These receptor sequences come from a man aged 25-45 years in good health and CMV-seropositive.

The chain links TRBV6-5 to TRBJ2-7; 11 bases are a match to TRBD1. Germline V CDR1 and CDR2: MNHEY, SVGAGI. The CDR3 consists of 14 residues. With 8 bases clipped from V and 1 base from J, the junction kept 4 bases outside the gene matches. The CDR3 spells CASRWDRGSYEQYF. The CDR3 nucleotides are TGTGCCAGCCGATGGGACAGGGGGTCCTACGAGCAGTACTTC.

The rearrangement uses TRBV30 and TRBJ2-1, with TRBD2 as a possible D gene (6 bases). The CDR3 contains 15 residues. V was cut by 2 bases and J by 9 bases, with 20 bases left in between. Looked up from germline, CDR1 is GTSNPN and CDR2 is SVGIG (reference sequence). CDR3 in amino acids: CAWSLLGEATSEQFF. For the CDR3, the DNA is TGTGCCTGGAGTCTTCTCGGGGAGGCCACTTCTGAGCAGTTCTTC.

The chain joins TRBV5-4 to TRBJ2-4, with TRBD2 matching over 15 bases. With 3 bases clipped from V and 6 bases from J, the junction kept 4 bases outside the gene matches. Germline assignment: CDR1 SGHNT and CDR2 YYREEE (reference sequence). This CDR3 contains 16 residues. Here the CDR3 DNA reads TGTGCCAGCAGCTGGACTAGCGGGGGGGCGGGAAACATTCAGTACTTC. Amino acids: CASSWTSGGAGNIQYF.

The CDR3 sequence: CASSRKGLAENTGELFF. In DNA, the CDR3 is TGCGCCAGCAGCCGGAAGGGACTAGCGGAGAACACCGGGGAGCTGTTTTTT. The chain recombines TRBV4-1 with TRBJ2-2; 11 bases are a match to TRBD2. Germline V lookup: CDR1 MGHRA, CDR2 YSYEKL. This CDR3 is 17 amino acids long. With 4 bases clipped from V and 1 base from J, the junction kept 5 bases outside the gene matches.

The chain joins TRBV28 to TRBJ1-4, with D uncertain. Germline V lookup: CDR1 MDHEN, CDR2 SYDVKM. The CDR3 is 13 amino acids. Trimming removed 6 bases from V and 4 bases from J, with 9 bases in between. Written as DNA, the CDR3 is TGTGCCAGCAGGAACAGCAATAATGAAAAACTGTTTTTT. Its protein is CASRNSNNEKLFF.

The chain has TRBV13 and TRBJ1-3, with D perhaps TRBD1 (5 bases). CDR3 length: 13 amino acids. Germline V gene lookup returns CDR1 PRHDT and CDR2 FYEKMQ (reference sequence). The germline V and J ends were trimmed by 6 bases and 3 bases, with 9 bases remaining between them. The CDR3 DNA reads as TGTGCCAGCAGGGAAACAGGTGGAAACACCATATATTTT. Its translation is CASRETGGNTIYF.

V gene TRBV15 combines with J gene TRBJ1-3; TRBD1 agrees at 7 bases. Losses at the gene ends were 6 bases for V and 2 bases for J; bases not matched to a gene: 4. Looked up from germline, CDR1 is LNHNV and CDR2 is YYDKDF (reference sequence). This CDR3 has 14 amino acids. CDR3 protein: CATREGTAGNTIYF. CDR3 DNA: TGTGCCACCAGGGAAGGGACAGCTGGAAACACCATATATTTT.

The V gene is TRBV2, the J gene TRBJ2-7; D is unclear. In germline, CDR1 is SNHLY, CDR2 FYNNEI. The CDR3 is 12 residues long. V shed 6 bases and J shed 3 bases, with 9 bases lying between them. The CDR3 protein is CASRAQFYEQYF. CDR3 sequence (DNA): TGTGCCAGCAGGGCACAGTTCTACGAGCAGTACTTC.

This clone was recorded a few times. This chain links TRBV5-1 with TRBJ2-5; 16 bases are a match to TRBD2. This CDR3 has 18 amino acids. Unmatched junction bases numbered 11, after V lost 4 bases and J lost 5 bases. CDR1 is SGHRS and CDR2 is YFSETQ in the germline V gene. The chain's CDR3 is CASSPEGLAGGPGETQYF. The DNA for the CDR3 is TGCGCCAGCAGCCCGGAGGGACTAGCGGGAGGGCCTGGGGAGACCCAGTACTTC.

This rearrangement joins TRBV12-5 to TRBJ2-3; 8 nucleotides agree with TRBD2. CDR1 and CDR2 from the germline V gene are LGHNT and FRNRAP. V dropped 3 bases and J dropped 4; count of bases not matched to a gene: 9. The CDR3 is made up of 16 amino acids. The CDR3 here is CASGFRRPGGSDTQYF. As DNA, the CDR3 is TGTGCTAGTGGTTTTCGCCGTCCGGGGGGGTCAGATACGCAGTATTTT. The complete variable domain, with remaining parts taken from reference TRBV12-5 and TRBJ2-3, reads DARVTQTPRHKVTEMGQEVTMRCQPILGHNTVFWYRQTMMQGLELLAYFRNRAPLDDSGMPKDRFSAEMPDATLATLKIQPSEPRDSAVYFCASGFRRPGGSDTQYFGPGTRLTVL.

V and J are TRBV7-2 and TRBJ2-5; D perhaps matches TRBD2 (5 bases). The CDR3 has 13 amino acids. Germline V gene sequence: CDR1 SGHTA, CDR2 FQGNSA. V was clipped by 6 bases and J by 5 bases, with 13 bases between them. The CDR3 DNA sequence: TGTGCCAGCAGGAGGGATCGGGTCGAGACCCAGTACTTC. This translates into CASRRDRVETQYF.

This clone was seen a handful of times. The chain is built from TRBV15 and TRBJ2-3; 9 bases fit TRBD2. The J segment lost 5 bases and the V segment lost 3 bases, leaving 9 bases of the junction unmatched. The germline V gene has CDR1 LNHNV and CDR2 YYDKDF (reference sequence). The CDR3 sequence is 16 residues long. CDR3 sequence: CATSRGGGRARDTQYF. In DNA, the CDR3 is TGTGCCACCAGCAGGGGAGGCGGGAGGGCCCGAGATACGCAGTATTTT. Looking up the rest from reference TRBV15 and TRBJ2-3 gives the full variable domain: DAMVIQNPRYQVTQFGKPVTLSCSQTLNHNVMYWYQQKSSQAPKLLFHYYDKDFNNEADTPDNFQSRRPNTSFCFLDIRSPGLGDTAMYLCATSRGGGRARDTQYFGPGTRLTVL.

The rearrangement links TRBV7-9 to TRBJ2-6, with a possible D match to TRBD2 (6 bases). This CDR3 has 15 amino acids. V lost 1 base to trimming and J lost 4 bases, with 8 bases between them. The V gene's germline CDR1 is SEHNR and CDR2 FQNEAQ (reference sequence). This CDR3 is CASSLVAGGANVLTF. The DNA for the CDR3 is TGTGCCAGCAGCTTAGTGGCGGGAGGGGCCAACGTCCTGACTTTC.

The CDR3 nucleotides are TGTGCCAGCAGCTTTCTAAGGACAGGGAGCCAATGGGGTGCTAATTCACCCCTCCACTTT. The encoded protein is CASSFLRTGSQWGANSPLHF. V is TRBV13 and J is TRBJ1-6; the match to TRBD1 covers 8 bases. The V segment lost 3 bases and the J segment 6 bases; nucleotides outside the gene matches: 19. The CDR3 loop spans 20 amino acids. The V gene's germline CDR1 is PRHDT and CDR2 FYEKMQ (reference sequence).

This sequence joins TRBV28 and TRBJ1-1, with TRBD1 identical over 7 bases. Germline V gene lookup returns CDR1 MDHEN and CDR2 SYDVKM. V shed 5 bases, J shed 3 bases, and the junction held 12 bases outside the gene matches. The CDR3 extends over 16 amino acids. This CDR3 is CASSPQTGWMYTEAFF. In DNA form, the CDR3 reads TGTGCCAGCAGTCCGCAGACAGGGTGGATGTACACTGAAGCTTTCTTT.

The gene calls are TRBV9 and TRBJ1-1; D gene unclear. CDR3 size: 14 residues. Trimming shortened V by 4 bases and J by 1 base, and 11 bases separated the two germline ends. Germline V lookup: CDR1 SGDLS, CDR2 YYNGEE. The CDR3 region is CASSSPGSNTEAFF. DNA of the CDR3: TGTGCCAGCAGCTCCCCGGGTTCGAACACTGAAGCTTTCTTT.

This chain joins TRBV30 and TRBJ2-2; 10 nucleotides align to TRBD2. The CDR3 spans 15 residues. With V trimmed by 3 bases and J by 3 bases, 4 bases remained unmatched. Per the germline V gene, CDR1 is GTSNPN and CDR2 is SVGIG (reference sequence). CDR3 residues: CAWRASGRDTGELFF. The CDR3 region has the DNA TGTGCCTGGAGAGCTAGCGGGAGAGACACCGGGGAGCTGTTTTTT.

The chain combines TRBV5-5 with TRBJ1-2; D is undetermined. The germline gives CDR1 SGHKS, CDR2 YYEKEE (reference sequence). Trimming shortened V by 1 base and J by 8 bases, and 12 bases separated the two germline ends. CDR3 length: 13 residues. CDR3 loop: CASSLYGVTGYTF. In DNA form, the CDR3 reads TGTGCCAGCAGCTTGTACGGGGTCACCGGCTACACCTTC.

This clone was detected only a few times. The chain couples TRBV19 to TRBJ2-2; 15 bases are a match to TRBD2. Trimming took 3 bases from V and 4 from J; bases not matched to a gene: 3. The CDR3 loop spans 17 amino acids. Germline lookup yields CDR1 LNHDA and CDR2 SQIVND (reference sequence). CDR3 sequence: CASSMTGLAGGTGELFF. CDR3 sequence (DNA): TGTGCCAGTAGTATGACGGGACTAGCGGGAGGCACCGGGGAGCTGTTTTTT.

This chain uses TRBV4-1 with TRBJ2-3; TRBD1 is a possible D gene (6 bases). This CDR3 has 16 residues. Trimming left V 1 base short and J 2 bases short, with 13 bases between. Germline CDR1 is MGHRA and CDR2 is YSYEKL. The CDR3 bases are TGCGCCAGCAGCCAAGGTGGGGGCTTTGACACAGATACGCAGTATTTT. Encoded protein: CASSQGGGFDTDTQYF.

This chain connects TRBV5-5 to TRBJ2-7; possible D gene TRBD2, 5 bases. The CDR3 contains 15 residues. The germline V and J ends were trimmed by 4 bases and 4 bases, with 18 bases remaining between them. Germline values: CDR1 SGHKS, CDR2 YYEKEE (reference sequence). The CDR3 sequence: CASSRTLESGYEQYF. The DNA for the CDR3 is TGTGCCAGCAGCAGGACCTTGGAATCGGGGTACGAGCAGTACTTC.

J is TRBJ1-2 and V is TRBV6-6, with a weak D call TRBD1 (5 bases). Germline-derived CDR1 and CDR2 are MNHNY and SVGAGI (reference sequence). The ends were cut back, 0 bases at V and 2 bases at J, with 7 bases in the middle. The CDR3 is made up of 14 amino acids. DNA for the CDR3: TGTGCCAGCAGTTACTCGGCAGGGAACTATGGCTACACCTTC. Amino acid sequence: CASSYSAGNYGYTF.

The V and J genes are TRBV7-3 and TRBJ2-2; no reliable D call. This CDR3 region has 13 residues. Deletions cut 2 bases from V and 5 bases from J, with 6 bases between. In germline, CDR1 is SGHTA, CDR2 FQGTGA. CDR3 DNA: TGTGCCAGCAGCTTAGCCGGGACCGGGGAGCTGTTTTTT. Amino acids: CASSLAGTGELFF.

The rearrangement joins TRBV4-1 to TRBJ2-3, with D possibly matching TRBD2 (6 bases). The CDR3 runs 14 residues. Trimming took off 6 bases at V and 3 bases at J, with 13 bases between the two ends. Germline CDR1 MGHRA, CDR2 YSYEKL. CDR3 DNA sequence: TGCGCCAGCAGAAGTCAGGCGGGGACAGATACGCAGTATTTT. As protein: CASRSQAGTDTQYF.

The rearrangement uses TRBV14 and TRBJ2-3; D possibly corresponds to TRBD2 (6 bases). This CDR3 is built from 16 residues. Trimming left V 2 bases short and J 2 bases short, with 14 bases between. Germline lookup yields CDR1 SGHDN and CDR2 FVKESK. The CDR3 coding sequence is TGTGCCAGCAGCCAACGACACGGAGGGGCCACAGATACGCAGTATTTT. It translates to CASSQRHGGATDTQYF. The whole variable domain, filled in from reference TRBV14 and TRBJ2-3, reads EAGVTQFPSHSVIEKGQTVTLRCDPISGHDNLYWYRRVMGKEIKFLLHFVKESKQDESGMPNNRFLAERTGGTYSTLKVQPAELEDSGVYFCASSQRHGGATDTQYFGPGTRLTVL.

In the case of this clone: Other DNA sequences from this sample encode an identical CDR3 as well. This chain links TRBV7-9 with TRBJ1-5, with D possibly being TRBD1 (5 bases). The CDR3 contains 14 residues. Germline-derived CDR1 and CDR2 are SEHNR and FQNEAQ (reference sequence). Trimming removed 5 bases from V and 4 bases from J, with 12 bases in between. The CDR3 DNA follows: TGTGCCAGCAGCCCAGGGACTGGGAATCAGCCCCAGCATTTT. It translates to CASSPGTGNQPQHF.

The CDR3 sequence is CAPSLQGTDTQYF. In DNA form, the CDR3 reads TGTGCCCCCAGCCTCCAGGGGACAGATACGCAGTATTTT. The rearrangement links TRBV7-9 to TRBJ2-3; TRBD1 might be the D (6 bases). Germline lookup yields CDR1 SEHNR and CDR2 FQNEAQ (reference sequence). V shed 11 bases and J shed 3 bases, with 15 bases lying between them. The CDR3 is 13 amino acids.

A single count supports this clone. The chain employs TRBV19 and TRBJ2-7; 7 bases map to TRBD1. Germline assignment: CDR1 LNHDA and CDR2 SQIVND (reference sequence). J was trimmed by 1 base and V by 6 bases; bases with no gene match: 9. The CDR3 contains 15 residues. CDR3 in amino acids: CASSTIQGVSYEQYF. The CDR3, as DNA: TGTGCCAGTAGCACAATCCAGGGGGTATCCTACGAGCAGTACTTC.